The 11 T cell receptor beta chains below all came from one sample that was sequenced in a study of T and B cells in COVID-19 patients. Multiplex PCR with BIOMED2 TRB-A/B primer pools amplified TRB rearrangements. In TCRdb, the multiplex PCR reads were re-called with MiXCR into one record per CDR3 protein. The sample includes roughly 21,000 distinct CDR3 sequences, around 30% of them seen just once. Blood genomic DNA input for TRB amplification was about 240-550 ng. The material sequenced was blood. All receptors come from a human donor who had recovered from COVID-19.

V usage is TRBV15 and J usage is TRBJ1-2; 9 bases match TRBD1. The germline V gene has CDR1 LNHNV and CDR2 YYDKDF (reference sequence). The CDR3 sequence is 16 residues long. V was pared by 1 base and J by 0 bases, with 3 bases of the junction left unmatched. DNA of the CDR3: TGTGCCACCAGCAGAGCTCGGACAGGGGCTAACTATGGCTACACCTTC. This translates into CATSRARTGANYGYTF.

V and J are TRBV11-3 and TRBJ2-3, with 7 bases matching TRBD1. Germline V lookup: CDR1 SGHNT, CDR2 YENEEA. The CDR3 sequence is 13 residues long. V was pared by 1 base and J by 10 bases, with 5 bases of the junction left unmatched. The DNA of the CDR3 is TGTGCCAGCAGCTTAGGAACAGGGGCTTCGCAGTATTTT. Residues: CASSLGTGASQYF.

CDR3 protein: CASSYSNSASEAFF. The CDR3 DNA is TGTGCCAGCAGTTACTCGAATTCGGCATCTGAAGCTTTCTTT. The V gene is TRBV6-5, the J gene TRBJ1-1; D not certain. V was cut by 0 bases and J by 6 bases, with 11 bases left in between. The germline V gene encodes CDR1 MNHEY and CDR2 SVGAGI. This CDR3 spans 14 amino acids.

In the case of this clonotype: A much bigger clone sits one base away, suggesting this may be a read error. The gene calls are TRBV30 and TRBJ2-5; no definite D call. This CDR3 comprises 12 residues. Looked up from germline, CDR1 is GTSNPN and CDR2 is SVGIG (reference sequence). The CDR3 loop is CVWSVSQETQYF. In nucleotides, the CDR3 is TGTGTCTGGAGTGTCTCACAAGAGACCCAGTACTTC.

This clonotype has more than one count but fewer than ten. V usage is TRBV5-4 and J usage is TRBJ1-6; D gene uncertain. CDR1 and CDR2 from the germline V gene are SGHNT and YYREEE (reference sequence). Trimming took 2 bases from V and 11 from J, leaving 20 bases between them. The CDR3 loop spans 16 amino acids. CDR3 amino acids: CASSLGGPVRGTPLHF. The CDR3 DNA reads as TGTGCCAGCAGCTTAGGTGGACCGGTTCGAGGGACACCCCTCCACTTT. The full variable domain, with the rest looked up from reference TRBV5-4 and TRBJ1-6, is ETGVTQSPTHLIKTRGQQVTLRCSSQSGHNTVSWYQQALGQGPQFIFQYYREEENGRGNFPPRFSGLQFPNYSSELNVNALELDDSALYLCASSLGGPVRGTPLHFGNGTRLTVT.

This clonotype rates as medium-sized. J is TRBJ2-3 and V is TRBV13; D perhaps matches TRBD2 (6 bases). The CDR3 spans 19 residues. Germline V lookup: CDR1 PRHDT, CDR2 FYEKMQ (reference sequence). The V end lost 0 bases, the J end lost 6 bases, and 25 bases lay between the germline ends. The CDR3 DNA reads TGTGCCAGCAGCTTAGGCGGTTATGGCTCCCCCTATGGGAGGGATACGCAGTATTTT. Translation gives CASSLGGYGSPYGRDTQYF.

DNA of the CDR3: TGTGCCTGGAGTGTATATACAGGGTCCTACGAGCAGTACTTC. Translation: CAWSVYTGSYEQYF. The chain joins TRBV30 to TRBJ2-7; D is possibly TRBD1 (6 bases). The CDR3 consists of 14 residues. The V end was cut by 0 bases, the J end by 1 base, with 10 bases between. CDR1 GTSNPN and CDR2 SVGIG come from the germline V gene (reference sequence). The whole variable domain, remainder taken from reference TRBV30 and TRBJ2-7, is SQTIHQWPATLVQPVGSPLSLECTVEGTSNPNLYWYRQAAGRGLQLLFYSVGIGQISSEVPQNLSASRPQDRQFILSSKKLLLSDSGFYLCAWSVYTGSYEQYFGPGTRLTVT.

This clonotype was counted ten times or more. The chain recombines TRBV30 with TRBJ1-4; D ambiguous. The CDR3 totals 13 residues. The germline V gene encodes CDR1 GTSNPN and CDR2 SVGIG (reference sequence). V was cut by 2 bases and J by 8 bases, with 12 bases left in between. CDR3 DNA sequence: TGTGCCTGGAGTTATAGGGAAGGAGAAAAACTGTTTTTT. Protein product: CAWSYREGEKLFF.

The V and J genes are TRBV18 and TRBJ1-1, with TRBD1 as a possible D gene (5 bases). Trimming removed 3 bases at V and 5 bases at J, with 13 bases between. The germline CDR1 and CDR2 sequences are KGHSH and LQKENI. The CDR3 runs 14 residues. The CDR3 bases are TGTGCCAGCTCACCCCGGGGGGAGGGGACTGAAGCTTTCTTT. This encodes CASSPRGEGTEAFF.

This chain joins TRBV5-1 and TRBJ2-3; 8 positions agree with TRBD2. Germline trimming cut 0 bases from V and 0 bases from J; bases unmatched to any gene: 3. The CDR3 has 16 amino acids. Germline assignment: CDR1 SGHRS and CDR2 YFSETQ. In nucleotides, the CDR3 is TGCGCCAGCAGCTTGGGGGCGGGGGGAAGCACAGATACGCAGTATTTT. Its translation: CASSLGAGGSTDTQYF.

This clonotype rates as medium-sized. V usage is TRBV5-4 and J usage is TRBJ2-1; D ambiguous. This CDR3 has 12 residues. The V end was cut by 4 bases, the J end by 8 bases, with 10 bases between. Germline CDR1 SGHNT, CDR2 YYREEE (reference sequence). The CDR3 sequence is CASSIGRDEQFF. The CDR3 DNA is TGTGCCAGCAGCATCGGACGTGATGAGCAGTTCTTC. The full variable domain, in which reference TRBV5-4 and TRBJ2-1 provide the parts outside the CDR3, is ETGVTQSPTHLIKTRGQQVTLRCSSQSGHNTVSWYQQALGQGPQFIFQYYREEENGRGNFPPRFSGLQFPNYSSELNVNALELDDSALYLCASSIGRDEQFFGPGTRLTVL.